This T cell receptor (beta chain) was recorded in a study of T cells in Graves' hyperthyroidism and ophthalmopathy (dated by TCRdb to about 2019). With regard to the full study: Peripheral blood samples were taken at initial diagnosis, before any treatment was given. The paper reports TCR Vbeta CDR3 sequencing of approximately 130 peripheral blood samples: some 44 ophthalmopathy, about 75 hyperthyroidism and 17 progressor patients. The 100 discovery patients were randomly split 7:3 into training and test sets. To identify TCR V-J signatures that set the groups apart, the researchers used a discovery cohort of 90 to 100 patients, made up of roughly 45 with Graves' ophthalmopathy and some 58 with stable Graves' hyperthyroidism. Whether ophthalmopathy could be predicted prospectively was tested in an independent validation cohort made up of about 18 hyperthyroidism patients plus 17 patients who later progressed to ophthalmopathy. In addition, the study compared T-cell repertoires in thyroid tissue and in blood from five to seven Graves' hyperthyroidism patients. Following sampling, methimazole starting at 30 mg daily was given to hyperthyroidism patients, and high-dose intravenous methylprednisolone was given to ophthalmopathy patients.

In this sample, this clonotype turned up many times. This receptor's antigen is unknown. Nothing much larger sits one base from this clone, and base qualities are not available. Relative to germline, V is 5 bases shorter and J is 6 bases shorter, with 10 bases between their ends. Its CDR3 holds 13 amino acids, cysteine through phenylalanine. The entry retains the CDR3 DNA only, 39 bases that are in frame from base 1. The germline V gene (reference sequence) supplies CDR1 MNHEY and CDR2 SMNVEV. On the study overall, not on this receptor specifically: In validation, the model predicted progression to ophthalmopathy a median of about 6.5 months before onset, with 70% to 71% sensitivity and more than 72% specificity. Blood samples also contained most of the expanded thyroid clonotypes (frequency above 0.001), which suggests that blood repertoires may reflect thyroid immune responses. No statistical method was used to set the sample size in advance, and investigators knew the group allocation. Ophthalmopathy was separated from stable hyperthyroidism by a 13 V-J signature model, with over 85% sensitivity and approximately 81% specificity obtained in cross-validation and 80%/75% obtained in testing.

The TCR beta CDR3 regions were amplified from the RNA transcripts. The TCR CDR3 was subjected to a first round of RT-PCR using the HTBI primer set and the Qiagen OneStep RT-PCR kit. Libraries were constructed in a second round of multiplex PCR, after which size selection and purification were performed. Paired-end sequencing of the libraries was performed with 100 bp reads on an Illumina HiSeq2000. In the paper's pipeline: Raw data were processed with SOAPnuke, discarding reads with adapters, uncalled bases, mean Phred below 15, or no exact constant-primer or identifier match. COPE v1.2.5 was used to merge the high-quality paired reads, and each unique nucleotide sequence was defined as a clonotype. MiTCR v1.1 was used to align the clonotypes against IMGT TRBV, TRBD and TRBJ reference segments. The analysis included only V-J combinations with a frequency above 0.0001, which together covered about 99% of the repertoires. The TCS score was defined as the ratio of F50 (clonal expansion) to E x V (chaos), calculated using BLOSUM62-based TCRdist between CDR3 peptides within each V-J. Welch's t-statistics and random forest reduced roughly 500 V-J features to roughly 13, which were used in a naive Bayes classifier (R e1071). Clones were called with MiXCR by TCRdb after fastp trimmed the public reads at Q25, and only in-frame beta chains were retained. Each entry merges the rows of one CDR3 protein and shows their most common DNA and genes. For this entry, the V and J calls and clone size follow TCRdb and not the study's own pipeline. Recorded for this sample are 400,000 to 600,000 distinct CDR3 sequences; less than 25% of them occurred a single time. In total, the top ten clones hold around 27% of the sample.

Graves' hyperthyroidism was defined as stable when no progression to ophthalmopathy occurred over 18 months of follow-up. The hyperthyroidism patients were between 18 and 65 years old and newly diagnosed, with a disease duration of less than 2 months. Exclusion was applied to patients with uncontrolled infections, other autoimmune diseases, pregnancy or lactation. Clinical symptoms, serum thyroxine and TRAb, thyroid ultrasound, and orbital computed tomography formed the basis for the diagnoses. PBMCs were isolated from 7.5 to 10 ml of fresh peripheral blood by Ficoll-Paque density gradient centrifugation. Trizol reagent was used to extract total RNA, and RNA quality was then checked on an Agilent 2100 Bioanalyzer.

The clonotype comes from a man aged 18 to 29 with Graves' hyperthyroidism. The sample consisted of blood. The chain was built from TRBV27 and TRBJ2-2; possibly the D gene is TRBD2, per 6 matching bases. The CDR3 protein: CASSPQRAGELFF. The nucleotide sequence reads as follows: TGTGCCAGCAGTCCGCAGCGGGCCGGGGAGCTGTTTTTT.